This TCR beta chain was found in a study of blood T cell repertoires in COVID-19. Study-wide background: Italy, Spain and the United States were the sources of the convalescent and acute COVID-19 samples. The analysed material was cDNA or gDNA that came from T cells, B-cell-depleted T cells, or PBMCs.

The CDR3 contains 15 residues. Trimming took 4 bases from V and 0 from J; bases not matched to a gene: 4. Germline CDR1 reads LGHDT; CDR2 reads YNNKEL (reference sequence). Per the authors' pipeline: By means of reference gene primer amplification, nucleated cell counts were estimated. Clones were read by immunoSEQ multiplex PCR, and TCRdb kept only the in-frame ones, dropping some. V, J and clone size reflect that table, while D and trimming were determined from the DNA. The table lists 60,000 to 90,000 clones, 86% of them singletons. The chain has TRBV3-1 (or the pseudogene TRBV3-2) and TRBJ2-7, with 9 bases fitting TRBD2. Sequencing was done on a sample of peripheral blood. The clonotype originates from a human donor in a cohort sampled during active COVID-19. DNA of the CDR3: TGTGCCAGCAGCCGAAGCGGGGGGACCTCCTACGAGCAGTACTTC. It is translated as CASSRSGGTSYEQYF.